The T cell receptor beta chain under discussion was sequenced for a study of T cells in women clearing cervical HPV infection. Study information: Case blood was drawn when the lesion was first found; control blood after infection became undetectable.

The CDR3 is 13 amino acids. Trimming removed 6 bases from V and 5 bases from J; junction bases left unmatched: 8. Germline lookup yields CDR1 DFQATT and CDR2 SNEGSKA (reference sequence). Dot-blot hybridization genotyped cervical HPV amplified with MY09/MY11 PCR. About this clone itself: Antigen unknown. The read ends 3 residues before the CDR3 terminus; that terminus is restored from the germline J gene.

Average input was around 1,200 ng genomic DNA for immunoSEQ TCR beta CDR3 amplification. Profiled with immunoSEQ multiplex PCR; TCRdb holds only in-frame clones, not every one. Recorded for this sample: roughly 40,000 clones. The study's findings and limits: Cases carried less TRBV6-7 than controls: about 0.1% versus 0.15%.

The receptor was derived from a woman aged 18-70 years with a cervical HPV16 infection that either progressed to CIN3+ or cleared (not recorded which). Sequencing was carried out using blood buffy coat. This sequence joins TRBV20-1 and TRBJ2-5; 8 bases fit TRBD1. Partial CDR3 DNA: TGCAGTGCACCCGACAGGGGAGTGGAGACC. Translating gives CSAPDRGVET. The whole CDR3 protein reads CSAPDRGVETQYF.